One T cell receptor (beta chain) is described in this entry. What it recognizes is unknown. This record belongs to a study of cytomegalovirus exposure and HLA in healthy donors. This CDR3 is built from 16 residues. Unmatched junction bases numbered 10, after V lost 5 bases and J lost 5 bases. Per the germline V gene, CDR1 is LGHNA and CDR2 is YSLEER. A multiplex PCR was run with 60 Vbeta primers and 13 Jbeta primers. Generated by immunoSEQ multiplex PCR, the TCRdb table keeps only in-frame clones and is missing some. The sample carries roughly 180,000 clones, more than 70% recorded once. Study results and caveats: It was assumed in the presence/absence analyses that sequencing depth was roughly uniform across donors.

The TCR comes from a girl under 18 in good health and CMV-seropositive. Material for sequencing was PBMCs. The chain has TRBV4-3 and TRBJ2-2; 8 positions match TRBD2. The CDR3: CASSFGLAGTTGELFF. CDR3 nucleotide sequence: TGCGCCAGCAGCTTCGGTTTAGCGGGAACGACCGGGGAGCTGTTTTTT.